The 28 T cell receptor beta chains below come from one sample, sequenced in a study of blood T cell repertoires in COVID-19. TCRdb keeps only in-frame clones here, not all; method: immunoSEQ multiplex PCR. Found here are about 60,000 clones, about four fifths of them singletons; the top ten hold about 25%. The sample taken for sequencing was peripheral blood. Source of these receptors: a human donor in a cohort sampled during active COVID-19.

The chain is built from TRBV6-5 and TRBJ2-1; 9 bases line up with TRBD1. Trimming removed 2 bases from V and 8 bases from J; junction bases left unmatched: 10. This CDR3 spans 16 amino acids. Germline CDR1 is MNHEY and CDR2 is SVGAGI. The CDR3 sequence: CASSYRYRGRGDEQFF. The CDR3 nucleotides read TGTGCCAGCAGTTACCGGTACAGGGGGCGAGGCGATGAGCAGTTCTTC.

This clone showed up just a few times. This sequence joins TRBV19 and TRBJ1-1; no reliable D call. The germline V and J ends were trimmed by 4 bases and 5 bases, with 26 bases remaining between them. The germline gives CDR1 LNHDA, CDR2 SQIVND (reference sequence). The CDR3 consists of 18 residues. Written as DNA, the CDR3 is TGTGCCAGTAGTAAGTCGAGAGTGCAAGGAGGTATTTTTACTGAAGCTTTCTTT. Its translation is CASSKSRVQGGIFTEAFF.

The chain uses TRBV24-1 and TRBJ2-3; a possible D gene is TRBD1 (6 bases). This CDR3 has 14 residues. Trimming left V 4 bases short and J 2 bases short, with 9 bases between. Germline CDR1 is KGHDR and CDR2 is SFDVKD. The DNA of the CDR3 is TGTGCCACCAGTGACCAGGGGACCACAGATACGCAGTATTTT. This encodes CATSDQGTTDTQYF.

V and J are TRBV21-1 and TRBJ2-3; the table gives TRBD2 as D, unverified against the DNA. TRBV21-1 constitutes a pseudogene. The CDR3 consists of 14 residues. The CDR3 nucleotides are TGTGCCAGCAGCACTAGCAGTAGCACAGATACGCAGTATTTT. Residues: CASSTSSSTDTQYF.

This rearrangement joins TRBV10-3 to TRBJ2-7; 11 bases align to TRBD2. Germline CDR1 reads ENHRY; CDR2 reads SYGVKD. The CDR3 totals 15 residues. After removal of 10 bases from V and 0 bases from J, the junction contained 8 bases not matched to a gene. Here the CDR3 DNA reads TGTGCCACGGCTAGCGGGGGGACTAGCTCCTACGAGCAGTACTTC. Translation gives CATASGGTSSYEQYF.

The rearrangement links TRBV6-2 or TRBV6-3 to TRBJ2-2; tentatively, D is TRBD2 (5 bases). The germline V gene encodes CDR1 MNHEY and CDR2 SVGEGT. The CDR3 spans 17 residues. Trimming cost V 0 bases and J 4 bases, with 15 bases left between them. DNA of the CDR3: TGTGCCAGCAGTTACTCGTGGCAGAGGGCAGGCACCGGGGAGCTGTTTTTT. This gives the protein CASSYSWQRAGTGELFF.

This chain uses TRBV2 with TRBJ2-7; D may match TRBD1 or TRBD2 (5 bases each). Germline CDR1 and CDR2: SNHLY and FYNNEI. Trimming cost V 7 bases and J 7 bases, with 11 bases left between them. The CDR3 is made up of 11 amino acids. The CDR3 DNA follows: TGTGCCAGCAATGAGGGGCTAGAGCAGTACTTC. Its protein product is CASNEGLEQYF.

The sample holds a few counts of this clone. Germline is not matched at one junction end, which may reflect a read error. V is TRBV9 and J is TRBJ1-4, with 7 positions matching TRBD1. Germline V gene sequence: CDR1 SGDLS, CDR2 YYNGEE. This CDR3 has 15 residues. CDR3 in DNA: TGTGCCAGCAGCGTTGGGGGACAGCCTAAGGAAAAACTGTTTTTT. It is translated as CASSVGGQPKEKLFF.

This chain uses TRBV5-1 with TRBJ2-2; 9 bases map to TRBD2. Germline CDR1 is SGHRS and CDR2 is YFSETQ. J gave up 4 bases and V 0 bases, and 1 base lay outside the gene matches. The CDR3 extends over 15 amino acids. The CDR3 protein is CASSLVRGGTGELFF. The CDR3 DNA reads as TGCGCCAGCAGCTTGGTGCGGGGGGGCACCGGGGAGCTGTTTTTT.

This clone has only one observation. This chain joins TRBV30 and TRBJ2-2, with a tentative D call TRBD1 (6 bases). The CDR3 contains 13 residues. Germline CDR1 reads GTSNPN; CDR2 reads SVGIG (reference sequence). Trimming removed 7 bases at V and 1 base at J, with 10 bases between. CDR3 loop: CASLGGNTGELFF. Here the CDR3 DNA reads TGTGCCTCCCTAGGGGGGAACACCGGGGAGCTGTTTTTT.

The CDR3 loop reads CASSRLQGEETQYF. In DNA, the CDR3 is TGTGCCAGCAGCCGTCTACAGGGGGAGGAGACCCAGTACTTC. The chain is built from TRBV3-1 (or the pseudogene TRBV3-2) and TRBJ2-5; 8 nucleotides match TRBD1. Per germline, CDR1 LGHDT and CDR2 YNNKEL (reference sequence). J was trimmed by 5 bases and V by 4 bases; bases with no gene match: 6. CDR3 length equals 14 residues.

The chain joins TRBV7-2 to TRBJ2-3, with 11 positions matching TRBD2. The trim removed 1 base at V and 0 bases at J, leaving 6 bases unmatched. CDR3 length: 18 amino acids. In germline, CDR1 is SGHTA, CDR2 FQGNSA. CDR3 in DNA: TGTGCCAGCAGCTTAGTAAGGTCTAGCGGGGGGAGCACAGATACGCAGTATTTT. Encoded protein: CASSLVRSSGGSTDTQYF. Combining the CDR3 with reference TRBV7-2 and TRBJ2-3 gives the whole variable domain GAGVSQSPSNKVTEKGKDVELRCDPISGHTALYWYRQSLGQGLEFLIYFQGNSAPDKSGLPSDRFSAERTGGSVSTLTIQRTQQEDSAVYLCASSLVRSSGGSTDTQYFGPGTRLTVL.

The chain uses TRBV2 and TRBJ2-3; TRBD2 is a possible D gene (6 bases). Looked up from germline, CDR1 is SNHLY and CDR2 is FYNNEI. Trimming removed 6 bases at V and 0 bases at J, with 10 bases between. This CDR3 spans 14 amino acids. The CDR3 spells CASRKSGSTDTQYF. In DNA form, the CDR3 reads TGTGCCAGCAGGAAGAGCGGGAGCACAGATACGCAGTATTTT.

The chain is built from TRBV6-2 or TRBV6-3 and TRBJ2-1, with D perhaps matching TRBD1 (5 bases). V lost 2 bases, J lost 9 bases, and 17 bases lay in between. The germline CDR1 and CDR2 sequences are MNHEY and SVGEGT. The CDR3 sequence is 15 residues long. As DNA, the CDR3 is TGTGCCAGCAGTTACCCCGGTGCAGGGTGGAGTGAGCAGTTCTTC. Translation gives CASSYPGAGWSEQFF.

As regards this clone: This same CDR3 is encoded by further DNA sequences in the sample. The chain recombines TRBV5-1 with TRBJ1-1, with 7 positions matching TRBD1. This CDR3 has 16 residues. The V and J ends lost 4 bases and 1 base, in that order; junction bases with no gene match: 10. CDR1 is SGHRS and CDR2 is YFSETQ in the germline V gene. This chain's CDR3 is CASSPTAGTENTEAFF. The CDR3, as DNA: TGCGCCAGCAGCCCCACCGCCGGGACAGAGAACACTGAAGCTTTCTTT.

The chain joins TRBV4-1 to TRBJ1-2; 8 bases line up with TRBD1. With 4 bases clipped from V and 3 bases from J, the junction kept 7 bases outside the gene matches. Germline values: CDR1 MGHRA, CDR2 YSYEKL. This CDR3 has 15 residues. As DNA, the CDR3 is TGCGCCAGCAGCCCACGACAGGGGCTTTACTATGGCTACACCTTC. It yields the protein CASSPRQGLYYGYTF.

The V call is TRBV12-5, the J call TRBJ1-2; a possible D gene is TRBD1 (5 bases). CDR1 is LGHNT and CDR2 is FRNRAP in the germline V gene. Trimming shortened V by 3 bases and J by 6 bases, and 14 bases separated the two germline ends. This CDR3 spans 14 amino acids. Here the CDR3 DNA reads TGTGCTAGTGGTTTCCCCTTGGAAGGGGATGGCTACACCTTC. Translation gives CASGFPLEGDGYTF.

The gene calls are TRBV28 and TRBJ2-5; 11 nucleotides line up with TRBD1. The CDR3 covers 14 residues. The trim removed 6 bases at V and 4 bases at J, leaving 4 bases unmatched. The germline V gene has CDR1 MDHEN and CDR2 SYDVKM. For the CDR3, the DNA is TGTGCCAGCAGCCCAGGGACAGGGGGAGAGACCCAGTACTTC. This gives the protein CASSPGTGGETQYF.

The genes are TRBV19 and TRBJ1-2; D possibly corresponds to TRBD1 (5 bases). The CDR3 sequence is 17 residues long. The V end was cut by 4 bases, the J end by 3 bases, with 21 bases between. Germline V CDR1 and CDR2: LNHDA, SQIVND (reference sequence). The CDR3 loop reads CASSNLGLEVGYYGYTF. The CDR3 DNA is TGTGCCAGTAGTAACCTGGGACTAGAGGTCGGATACTATGGCTACACCTTC. The full variable domain, its missing parts supplied by reference TRBV19 and TRBJ1-2, is DGGITQSPKYLFRKEGQNVTLSCEQNLNHDAMYWYRQDPGQGLRLIYYSQIVNDFQKGDIAEGYSVSREKKESFPLTVTSAQKNPTAFYLCASSNLGLEVGYYGYTFGSGTRLTVV.

V and J are TRBV30 and TRBJ1-2; 7 positions agree with TRBD1. Germline V gene data show CDR1 as GTSNPN and CDR2 as SVGIG (reference sequence). With V trimmed by 3 bases and J by 5 bases, 18 bases remained unmatched. The CDR3 has 17 amino acids. CDR3 amino acids: CAWRAKRGETGQYGYTF. CDR3 bases: TGTGCCTGGAGAGCTAAAAGGGGGGAGACAGGGCAGTATGGCTACACCTTC.

The J gene is TRBJ2-7, the V gene TRBV11-2, with a tentative D call TRBD2 (6 bases). Trimming pared 6 bases from V and 7 bases from J, leaving 16 bases between. This CDR3 spans 13 amino acids. Germline assignment: CDR1 SGHAT and CDR2 FQNNGV. DNA for the CDR3: TGTGCCAGCAGGCCGACGGGGGTTTGGGAGCAGTACTTC. This gives the protein CASRPTGVWEQYF.

The CDR3 spells CASSLEFGFYEQYF. The DNA for the CDR3 is TGTGCCAGCAGCCTGGAGTTTGGGTTTTACGAGCAGTACTTC. The genes are TRBV11-2 and TRBJ2-7; D gene unclear. V was trimmed by 5 bases and J by 4 bases, leaving 15 bases between them. Germline CDR1 and CDR2: SGHAT and FQNNGV. The CDR3 length is 14 residues.

The chain employs TRBV30 and TRBJ1-2; 8 bases agree with TRBD1. The CDR3 length is 15 residues. Trimming cost V 4 bases and J 1 base; bases outside gene matches: 8. The germline V gene has CDR1 GTSNPN and CDR2 SVGIG (reference sequence). The DNA for the CDR3 is TGTGCCTGGAATACAGGGGGGACTTTTAACTATGGCTACACCTTC. This encodes CAWNTGGTFNYGYTF.

This rearrangement joins TRBV7-2 to TRBJ2-4; D unresolved. Trimming removed 5 bases from V and 9 bases from J, with 17 bases in between. Germline CDR1 reads SGHTA; CDR2 reads FQGNSA. The CDR3 contains 14 residues. The CDR3 DNA reads as TGTGCCAGCAGCGGAGAGGTCGGATTAGGCATTCAGTACTTC. Translating it yields CASSGEVGLGIQYF.

This chain joins TRBV15 and TRBJ2-3; D is possibly TRBD2 (6 bases). Trimming shortened V by 5 bases and J by 1 base, and 10 bases separated the two germline ends. The CDR3 consists of 14 residues. From germline, CDR1 is LNHNV and CDR2 YYDKDF (reference sequence). The CDR3 region has the DNA TGTGCCACCAGCCCTCCTAGCGGCACAGATACGCAGTATTTT. Translating it yields CATSPPSGTDTQYF.

The chain is built from TRBV11-3 and TRBJ2-3; tentatively, D is TRBD1 (6 bases). The CDR3 extends over 14 amino acids. The germline V gene has CDR1 SGHNT and CDR2 YENEEA. Trimming shortened V by 3 bases and J by 0 bases, and 7 bases separated the two germline ends. CDR3 bases: TGTGCCAGCAGCTTGCAGGGGAGCACAGATACGCAGTATTTT. Protein product: CASSLQGSTDTQYF.

V and J are TRBV21-1 and TRBJ1-2. TRBV21-1 constitutes a pseudogene. The CDR3 spans 12 residues. The CDR3 protein is CADLETGDGYTF. CDR3 in DNA: TGTGCCGACCTAGAGACCGGTGATGGCTACACCTTC.

This sequence joins TRBV5-1 and TRBJ2-5; D not certain. The ends were cut back, 0 bases at V and 3 bases at J, with 6 bases in the middle. CDR1 is SGHRS, CDR2 YFSETQ, per germline. The CDR3 has 13 residues. DNA of the CDR3: TGCGCCAGCAGCTTGGAGGCGGAAGAGACCCAGTACTTC. Amino acid sequence: CASSLEAEETQYF.